Each of the 3 T cell receptor beta chains below was sequenced from the same sample in a study of blood T cell repertoires in COVID-19. Measured with immunoSEQ multiplex PCR; TCRdb has only the in-frame clones, and not every one. The table has 120,000 to 150,000 clones, 70% to 85% seen once. Sequences were obtained from PBMCs or T cells enriched from blood (not recorded which). Every receptor here comes from a woman aged 18-29 years who had been exposed to COVID-19.

The gene calls are TRBV5-6 and TRBJ1-2; 9 bases match TRBD1. The V gene's germline CDR1 is SGHDT and CDR2 YYEEEE. V trimming: 4 bases; J trimming: 12 bases; junction bases outside the gene matches: 7. The CDR3 runs to 12 residues. The CDR3 is CASSADRGEDTF. CDR3 nucleotide sequence: TGTGCCAGCAGCGCGGACAGGGGAGAGGACACCTTC.

The V call is TRBV20-1, the J call TRBJ1-6, with TRBD1 matching 7 bases. From germline, CDR1 is DFQATT and CDR2 SNEGSKA (reference sequence). The CDR3 is made up of 15 amino acids. V dropped 3 bases and J dropped 7; count of bases not matched to a gene: 9. The CDR3: CSASISRGRNSPLHF. The CDR3 nucleotides read TGCAGTGCTAGTATAAGCAGGGGGAGGAATTCACCCCTCCACTTT.

The V call is TRBV7-9, the J call TRBJ2-1; 12 bases fit TRBD2. Losses at the gene ends were 4 bases for V and 10 bases for J; bases not matched to a gene: 8. Germline loops: CDR1 SEHNR, CDR2 FQNEAQ (reference sequence). The CDR3 loop spans 15 amino acids. The CDR3 protein is CASSSGLAGAREQFF. The CDR3 DNA reads TGTGCCAGCAGCTCGGGACTAGCGGGCGCGAGGGAGCAGTTCTTC.